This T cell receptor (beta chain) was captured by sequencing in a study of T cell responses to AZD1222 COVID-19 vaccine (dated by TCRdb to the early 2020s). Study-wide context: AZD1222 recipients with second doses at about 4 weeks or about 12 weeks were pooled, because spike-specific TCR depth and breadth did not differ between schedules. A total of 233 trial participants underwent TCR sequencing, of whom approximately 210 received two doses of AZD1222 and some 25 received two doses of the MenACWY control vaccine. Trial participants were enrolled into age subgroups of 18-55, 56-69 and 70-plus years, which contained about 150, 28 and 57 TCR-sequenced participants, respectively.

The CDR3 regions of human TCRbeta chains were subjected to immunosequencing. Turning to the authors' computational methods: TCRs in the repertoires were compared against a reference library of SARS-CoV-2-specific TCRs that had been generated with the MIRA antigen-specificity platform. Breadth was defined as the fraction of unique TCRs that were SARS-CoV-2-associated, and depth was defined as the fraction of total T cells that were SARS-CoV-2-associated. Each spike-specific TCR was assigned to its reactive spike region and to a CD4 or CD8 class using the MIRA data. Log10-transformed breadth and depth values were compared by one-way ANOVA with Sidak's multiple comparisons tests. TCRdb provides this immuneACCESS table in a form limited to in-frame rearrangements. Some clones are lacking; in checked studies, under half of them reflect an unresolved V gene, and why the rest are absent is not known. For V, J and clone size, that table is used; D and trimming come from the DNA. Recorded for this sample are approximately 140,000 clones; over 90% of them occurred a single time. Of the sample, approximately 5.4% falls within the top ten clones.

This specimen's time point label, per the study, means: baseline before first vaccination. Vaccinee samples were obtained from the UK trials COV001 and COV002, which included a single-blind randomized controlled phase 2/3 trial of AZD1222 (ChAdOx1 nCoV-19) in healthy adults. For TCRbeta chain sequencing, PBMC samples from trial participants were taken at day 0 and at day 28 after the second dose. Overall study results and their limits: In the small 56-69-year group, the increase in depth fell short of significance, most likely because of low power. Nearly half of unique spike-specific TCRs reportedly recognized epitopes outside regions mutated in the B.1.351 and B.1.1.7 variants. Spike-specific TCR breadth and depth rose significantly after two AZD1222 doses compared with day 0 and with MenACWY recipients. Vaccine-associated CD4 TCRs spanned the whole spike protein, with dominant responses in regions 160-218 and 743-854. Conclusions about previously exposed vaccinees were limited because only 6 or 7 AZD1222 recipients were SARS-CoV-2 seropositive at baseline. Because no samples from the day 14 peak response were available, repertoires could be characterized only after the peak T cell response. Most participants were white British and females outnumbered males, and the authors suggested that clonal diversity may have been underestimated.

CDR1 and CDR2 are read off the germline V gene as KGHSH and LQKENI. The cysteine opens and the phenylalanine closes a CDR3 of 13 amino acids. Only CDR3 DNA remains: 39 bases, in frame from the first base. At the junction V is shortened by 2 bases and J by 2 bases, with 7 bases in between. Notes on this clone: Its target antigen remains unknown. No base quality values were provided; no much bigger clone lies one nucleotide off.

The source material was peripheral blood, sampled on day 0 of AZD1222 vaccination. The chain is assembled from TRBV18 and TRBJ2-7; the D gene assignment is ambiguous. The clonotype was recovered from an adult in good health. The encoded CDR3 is CASSPSVPYEQYF. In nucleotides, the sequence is TGTGCCAGCTCACCATCGGTCCCCTACGAGCAGTACTTC.